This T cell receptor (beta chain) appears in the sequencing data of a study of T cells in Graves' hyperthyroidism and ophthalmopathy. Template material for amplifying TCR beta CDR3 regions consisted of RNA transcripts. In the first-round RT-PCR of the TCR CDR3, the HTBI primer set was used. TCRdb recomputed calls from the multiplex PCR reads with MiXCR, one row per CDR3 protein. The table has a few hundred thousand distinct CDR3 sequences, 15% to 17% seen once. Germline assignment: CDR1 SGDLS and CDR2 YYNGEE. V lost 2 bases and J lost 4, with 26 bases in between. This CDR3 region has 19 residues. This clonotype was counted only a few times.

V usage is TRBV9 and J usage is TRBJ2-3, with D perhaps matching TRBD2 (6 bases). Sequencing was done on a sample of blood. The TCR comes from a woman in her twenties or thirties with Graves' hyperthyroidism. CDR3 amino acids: CASSVGGFGQGGAADTQYF. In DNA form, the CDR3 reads TGTGCCAGCAGCGTTGGCGGGTTCGGGCAGGGAGGAGCGGCAGATACGCAGTATTTT. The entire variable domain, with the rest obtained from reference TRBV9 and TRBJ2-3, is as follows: DSGVTQTPKHLITATGQRVTLRCSPRSGDLSVYWYQQSLDQGLQFLIQYYNGEERAKGNILERFSAQQFPDLHSELNLSSLELGDSALYFCASSVGGFGQGGAADTQYFGPGTRLTVL.